This T cell receptor beta chain emerged from a study of technical replicates of blood from a handful of donors. TCRdb's copy holds only in-frame clones and misses some; the assay was immunoSEQ multiplex PCR. The profile covers tens of thousands of clones, with approximately 89% appearing a single time and about 0.38% taken by the ten largest. The CDR3 runs to 16 residues. Germline CDR1 is SGHAT and CDR2 is FQNNGV. V gave up 2 bases and J gave up 8 bases; unmatched junction bases: 11. The source is a human donor in good health. The gene calls are TRBV11-2 and TRBJ2-2, with TRBD2 matching 7 bases. Source material: T cells isolated from PBMCs. The CDR3 coding sequence is TGTGCCAGCAGCTTATCGAGAGGGAGGGCCGCTGGGGAGCTGTTTTTT. Protein: CASSLSRGRAAGELFF.